This note documents a single T cell receptor (beta chain) sequence. A few counts support this clone. Its recognized antigen is unknown. Qualities for individual bases were not recorded, and no much larger clone is one base off. The label giving this sample's time point can be read as: blood from clinic visit 5 months post-surgery; TSC patient then seizure free. Surgery cases with the highest brain T cell transcript signatures were selected for TCR beta chain sequencing of brain tissue and, where available, blood. Patients had been treated with at least one anti-epileptic drug before surgery. The TCR-sequenced patients were children whose drug-resistant epilepsy was caused by tuberous sclerosis complex, focal cortical dysplasia, Rasmussen encephalitis or hemimegalencephaly. The Monarch genomic DNA purification kit was used to extract bulk genomic DNA from unsorted brain tissue and from whole blood.

TCR beta chain sequences were generated from genomic DNA using the immunoSEQ assay. The source study handled its data this way. CDR3 sequences not starting with the conserved framework cysteine at position 104 were manually removed. Clonality was calculated as one minus the normalized Shannon's Diversity Index, with values ranging from 0 (maximal diversity) to 1 (oligoclonal). Chi-squared comparison-of-proportions tests were used to check whether the frequency of the same CDR3 differed between samples, for example brain versus blood. Public clonotypes were found by searching immuneACCESS, and the VDJdb browser was used to assess similarity to known antiviral clonotypes. This is the immuneACCESS table as TCRdb keeps it, with only in-frame sequences that have V and J called. A part of the clones is gone; compared with another copy, unresolved V genes explain less than half, and the rest is unexplained. D and trimming come from the DNA, and the V and J calls and clone size come from that table. The table for this sample lists about 340,000 clones; over 90% of them were counted only once. In total, the top ten clones hold under 7% of the sample.

This sample was included in a study of brain T cells in children with intractable seizures (TCRdb year 2021). Concerning the study at large: Resected brain tissue from 53 pediatric epilepsy surgery cases was first screened for immune gene transcripts using a NanoString immunology panel. Among the roughly 12 selected surgery cases, pre-surgery blood was additionally sequenced for eight, leaving four cases with brain tissue only.

The study at large found these results: Because pre- and post-surgery blood were sequenced to different depths, clones absent from the pre-surgery sample may reflect undersampling. Viral specificity was inferred solely from CDR3 sequence similarity, and the HCMV serostatus of the patients was not known.

As encoded in the germline V gene, CDR1 is MNHEY while CDR2 is SVGAGI. Including cysteine and phenylalanine, the CDR3 has 13 amino acids. The only DNA kept is the CDR3, 39 bases in frame from the first base. Unmatched junction bases come to 6, with V trimmed by 7 bases and J by 4 bases. The sequence was collected from a boy under three years old with tuberous sclerosis and intractable seizures. This material consisted of peripheral blood, taken 4 to 6 months after surgery. The chain is made from TRBV6-5 and TRBJ2-5; TRBD2 aligns with 7 central bases. The DNA is TGTGCCAGCAAGCCTAGCGGCATAGAGACCCAGTACTTC. It translates to CASKPSGIETQYF.